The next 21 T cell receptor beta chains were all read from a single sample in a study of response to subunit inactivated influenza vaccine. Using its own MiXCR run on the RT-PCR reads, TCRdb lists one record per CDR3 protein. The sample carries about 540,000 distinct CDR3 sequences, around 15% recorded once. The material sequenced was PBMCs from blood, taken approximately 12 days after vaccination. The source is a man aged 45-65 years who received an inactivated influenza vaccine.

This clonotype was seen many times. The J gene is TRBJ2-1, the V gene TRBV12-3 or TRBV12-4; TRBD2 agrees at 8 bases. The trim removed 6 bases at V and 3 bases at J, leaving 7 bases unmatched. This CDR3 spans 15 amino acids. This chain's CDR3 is CASSLSGAFYNEQFF. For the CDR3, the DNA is TGTGCCAGCAGCCTTAGCGGGGCGTTCTACAATGAGCAGTTCTTC.

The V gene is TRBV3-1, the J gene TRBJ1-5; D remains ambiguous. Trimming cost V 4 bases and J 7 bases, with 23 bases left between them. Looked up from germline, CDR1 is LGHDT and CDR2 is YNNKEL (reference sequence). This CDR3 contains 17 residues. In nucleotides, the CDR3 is TGTGCCAGCAGCCTACTTTCTGCGGGAAGGATAAGACAGCCCCAGCATTTT. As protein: CASSLLSAGRIRQPQHF.

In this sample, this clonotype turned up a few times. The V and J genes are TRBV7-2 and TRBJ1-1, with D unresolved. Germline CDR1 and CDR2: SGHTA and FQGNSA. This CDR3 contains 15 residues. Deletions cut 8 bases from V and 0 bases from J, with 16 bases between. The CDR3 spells CASGLSPSMNTEAFF. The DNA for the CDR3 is TGTGCCAGCGGTCTTAGTCCGTCCATGAACACTGAAGCTTTCTTT. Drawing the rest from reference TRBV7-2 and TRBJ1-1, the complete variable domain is GAGVSQSPSNKVTEKGKDVELRCDPISGHTALYWYRQSLGQGLEFLIYFQGNSAPDKSGLPSDRFSAERTGGSVSTLTIQRTQQEDSAVYLCASGLSPSMNTEAFFGQGTRLTVV.

This CDR3 reads CASSVGTGEYGYTF. Written as DNA, the CDR3 is TGTGCCAGCAGCGTAGGGACAGGGGAGTATGGCTACACCTTC. The chain is built from TRBV9 and TRBJ1-2, with 9 positions matching TRBD1. The CDR3 contains 14 residues. Losses at the gene ends were 0 bases for V and 5 bases for J; bases not matched to a gene: 2. Germline V gene lookup returns CDR1 SGDLS and CDR2 YYNGEE. Together with reference TRBV9 and TRBJ1-2, the CDR3 gives the full variable domain: DSGVTQTPKHLITATGQRVTLRCSPRSGDLSVYWYQQSLDQGLQFLIQYYNGEERAKGNILERFSAQQFPDLHSELNLSSLELGDSALYFCASSVGTGEYGYTFGSGTRLTVV.

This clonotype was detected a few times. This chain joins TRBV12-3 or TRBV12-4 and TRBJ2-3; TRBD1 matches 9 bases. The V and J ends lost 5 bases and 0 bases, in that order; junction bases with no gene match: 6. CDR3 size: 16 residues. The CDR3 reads CASSPQGAISTDTQYF. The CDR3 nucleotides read TGTGCCAGCAGTCCACAGGGGGCTATTAGCACAGATACGCAGTATTTT.

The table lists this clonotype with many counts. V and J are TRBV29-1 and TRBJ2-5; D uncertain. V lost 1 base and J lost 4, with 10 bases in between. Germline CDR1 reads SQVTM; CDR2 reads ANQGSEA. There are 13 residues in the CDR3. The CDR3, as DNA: TGCAGCGTTGAAGGACGCGGCGTAGAGACCCAGTACTTC. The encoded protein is CSVEGRGVETQYF.

The DNA of the CDR3 is TGTGCCAGCAGCTTAGAAGCGGGAGTAGGTAAAGAGCAGTTCTTC. This gives the protein CASSLEAGVGKEQFF. The V and J genes are TRBV7-2 and TRBJ2-1; 8 bases are shared with TRBD2. V was clipped by 1 base and J by 10 bases; unmatched bases: 9. In germline, CDR1 is SGHTA, CDR2 FQGNSA. The CDR3 is made up of 15 amino acids.

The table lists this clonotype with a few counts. Here the CDR3 DNA reads TGCAGTGCTAGACGCGGGACAGTGGATGGCTACACCTTC. Its protein product is CSARRGTVDGYTF. This chain connects TRBV20-1 to TRBJ1-2; 7 nucleotides line up with TRBD1. The germline CDR1 and CDR2 sequences are DFQATT and SNEGSKA (reference sequence). CDR3 size: 13 residues. The trim removed 2 bases at V and 6 bases at J, leaving 6 bases unmatched.

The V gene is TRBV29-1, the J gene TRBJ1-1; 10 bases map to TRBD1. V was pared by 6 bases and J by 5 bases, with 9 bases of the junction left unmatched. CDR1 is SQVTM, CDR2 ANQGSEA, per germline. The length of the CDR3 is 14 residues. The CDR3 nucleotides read TGCAGCGTCGAGATAGGACAGGGGGAGACTGAAGCTTTCTTT. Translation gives CSVEIGQGETEAFF. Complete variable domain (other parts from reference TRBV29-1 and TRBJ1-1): SAVISQKPSRDICQRGTSLTIQCQVDSQVTMMFWYRQQPGQSLTLIATANQGSEATYESGFVIDKFPISRPNLTFSTLTVSNMSPEDSSIYLCSVEIGQGETEAFFGQGTRLTVV.

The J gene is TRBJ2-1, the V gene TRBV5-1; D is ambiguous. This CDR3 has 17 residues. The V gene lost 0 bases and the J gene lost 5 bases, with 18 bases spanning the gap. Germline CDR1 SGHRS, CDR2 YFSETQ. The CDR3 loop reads CASSLAPTVFQDNEQFF. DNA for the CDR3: TGCGCCAGCAGCTTGGCCCCCACGGTATTCCAAGACAATGAGCAGTTCTTC. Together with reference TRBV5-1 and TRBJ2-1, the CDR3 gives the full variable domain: KAGVTQTPRYLIKTRGQQVTLSCSPISGHRSVSWYQQTPGQGLQFLFEYFSETQRNKGNFPGRFSGRQFSNSRSEMNVSTLELGDSALYLCASSLAPTVFQDNEQFFGPGTRLTVL.

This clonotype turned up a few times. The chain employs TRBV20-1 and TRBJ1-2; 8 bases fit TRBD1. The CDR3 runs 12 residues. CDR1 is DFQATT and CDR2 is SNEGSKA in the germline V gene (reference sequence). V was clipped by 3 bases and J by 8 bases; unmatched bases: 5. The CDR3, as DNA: TGCAGTGCTAGCAGGACAGGGCCCGGCTACACCTTC. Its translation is CSASRTGPGYTF.

CDR3 sequence: CASSLSAWGSYEQYF. CDR3 bases: TGTGCCAGCAGCTTGTCAGCCTGGGGATCCTACGAGCAGTACTTC. The chain combines TRBV5-6 with TRBJ2-7; D unresolved. The germline V gene has CDR1 SGHDT and CDR2 YYEEEE. The CDR3 has 15 amino acids. V was shortened by 1 base and J by 1 base, with 12 bases between the two germline ends. The full variable domain, its missing parts supplied by reference TRBV5-6 and TRBJ2-7, is DAGVTQSPTHLIKTRGQQVTLRCSPKSGHDTVSWYQQALGQGPQFIFQYYEEEERQRGNFPDRFSGHQFPNYSSELNVNALLLGDSALYLCASSLSAWGSYEQYFGPGTRLTVT.

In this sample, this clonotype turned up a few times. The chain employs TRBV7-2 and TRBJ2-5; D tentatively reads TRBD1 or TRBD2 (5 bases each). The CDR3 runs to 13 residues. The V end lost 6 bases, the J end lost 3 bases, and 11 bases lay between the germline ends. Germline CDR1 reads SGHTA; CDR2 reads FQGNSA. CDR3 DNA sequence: TGTGCCAGCAGAAAGTTGGGGGAAGAGACCCAGTACTTC. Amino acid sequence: CASRKLGEETQYF.

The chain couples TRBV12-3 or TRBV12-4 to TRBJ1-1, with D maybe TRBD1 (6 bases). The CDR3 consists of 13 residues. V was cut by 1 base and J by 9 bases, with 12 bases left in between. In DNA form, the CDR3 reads TGTGCCAGCAGTTTAGAACAGGGAGTGAAAGCTTTCTTT. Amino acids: CASSLEQGVKAFF.

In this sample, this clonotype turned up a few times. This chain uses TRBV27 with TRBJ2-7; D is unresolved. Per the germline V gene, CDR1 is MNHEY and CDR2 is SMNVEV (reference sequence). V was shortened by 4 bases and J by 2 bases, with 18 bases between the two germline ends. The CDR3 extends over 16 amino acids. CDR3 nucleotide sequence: TGTGCCAGCAGTTCCAGGACGGAAAATGGCCCCTACGAGCAGTACTTC. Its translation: CASSSRTENGPYEQYF.

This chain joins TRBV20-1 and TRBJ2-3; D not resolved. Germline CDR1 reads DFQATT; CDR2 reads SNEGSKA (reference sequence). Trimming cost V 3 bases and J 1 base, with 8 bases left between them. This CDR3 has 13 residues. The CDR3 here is CSARGRGTDTQYF. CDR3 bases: TGCAGTGCTAGGGGCCGCGGCACAGATACGCAGTATTTT.

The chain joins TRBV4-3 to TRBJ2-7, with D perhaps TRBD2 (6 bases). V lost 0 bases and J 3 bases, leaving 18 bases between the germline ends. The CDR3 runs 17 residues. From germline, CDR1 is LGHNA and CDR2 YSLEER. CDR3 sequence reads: CASSQDLGGDGVYEQYF. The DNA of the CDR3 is TGCGCCAGCAGCCAAGATCTCGGAGGGGATGGTGTCTACGAGCAGTACTTC.

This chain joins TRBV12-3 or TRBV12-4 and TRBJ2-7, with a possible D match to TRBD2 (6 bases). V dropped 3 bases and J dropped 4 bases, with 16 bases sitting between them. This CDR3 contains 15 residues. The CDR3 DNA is TGTGCCAGCAGTTTTAGGGGTTTGGGGAGGTACGAGCAGTACTTC. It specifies CASSFRGLGRYEQYF.

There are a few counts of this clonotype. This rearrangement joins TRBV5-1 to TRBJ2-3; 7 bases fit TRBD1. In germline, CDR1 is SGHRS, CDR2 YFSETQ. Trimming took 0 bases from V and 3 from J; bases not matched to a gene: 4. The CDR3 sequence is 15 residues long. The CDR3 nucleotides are TGCGCCAGCAGCTTGGACGGGACAGCAACAGATACGCAGTATTTT. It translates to CASSLDGTATDTQYF.

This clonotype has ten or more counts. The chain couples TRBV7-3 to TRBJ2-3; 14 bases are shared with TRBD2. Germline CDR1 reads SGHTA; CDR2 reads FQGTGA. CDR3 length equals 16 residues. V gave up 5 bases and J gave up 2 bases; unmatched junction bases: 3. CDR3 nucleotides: TGTGCCAGCAGCCCGGGACTAGCGGGAGTCACAGATACGCAGTATTTT. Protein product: CASSPGLAGVTDTQYF.

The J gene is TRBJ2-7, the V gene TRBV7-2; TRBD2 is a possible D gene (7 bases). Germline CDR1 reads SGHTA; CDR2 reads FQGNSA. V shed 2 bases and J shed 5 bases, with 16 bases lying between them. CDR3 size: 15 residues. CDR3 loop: CASSLFGGGGHEQYF. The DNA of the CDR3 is TGTGCCAGCAGCTTATTCGGCGGGGGCGGGCACGAGCAGTACTTC.